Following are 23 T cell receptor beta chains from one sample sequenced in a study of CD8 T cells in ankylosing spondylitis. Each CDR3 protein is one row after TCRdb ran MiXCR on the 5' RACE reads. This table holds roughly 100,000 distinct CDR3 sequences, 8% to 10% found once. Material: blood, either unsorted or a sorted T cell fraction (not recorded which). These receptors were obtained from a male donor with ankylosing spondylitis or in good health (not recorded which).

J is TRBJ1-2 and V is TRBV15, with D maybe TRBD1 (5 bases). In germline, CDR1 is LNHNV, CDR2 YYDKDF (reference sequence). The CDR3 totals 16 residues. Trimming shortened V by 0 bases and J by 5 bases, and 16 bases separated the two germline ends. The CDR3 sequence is CATSRDPGPKGYGYTF. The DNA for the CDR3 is TGTGCCACCAGCAGAGACCCCGGGCCGAAGGGGTATGGCTACACCTTC. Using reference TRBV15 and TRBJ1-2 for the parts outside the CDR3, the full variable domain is DAMVIQNPRYQVTQFGKPVTLSCSQTLNHNVMYWYQQKSSQAPKLLFHYYDKDFNNEADTPDNFQSRRPNTSFCFLDIRSPGLGDTAMYLCATSRDPGPKGYGYTFGSGTRLTVV.

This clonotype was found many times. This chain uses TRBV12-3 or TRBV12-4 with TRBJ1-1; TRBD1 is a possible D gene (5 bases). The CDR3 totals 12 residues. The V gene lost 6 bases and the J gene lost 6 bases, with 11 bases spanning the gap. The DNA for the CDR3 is TGTGCCAGCAGCCCGGGACGGCCTGAAGCTTTCTTT. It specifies CASSPGRPEAFF.

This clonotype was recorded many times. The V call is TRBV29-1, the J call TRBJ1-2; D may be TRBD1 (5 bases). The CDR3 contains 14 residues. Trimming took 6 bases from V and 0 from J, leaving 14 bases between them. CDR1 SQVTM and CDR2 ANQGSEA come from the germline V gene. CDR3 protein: CSVSDRFTNYGYTF. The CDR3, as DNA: TGCAGCGTGTCAGACAGATTTACTAACTATGGCTACACCTTC.

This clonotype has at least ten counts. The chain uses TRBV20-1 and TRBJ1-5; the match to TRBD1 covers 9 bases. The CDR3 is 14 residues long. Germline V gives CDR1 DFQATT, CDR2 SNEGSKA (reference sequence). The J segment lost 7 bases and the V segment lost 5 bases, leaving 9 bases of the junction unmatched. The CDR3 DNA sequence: TGCAGTGCTGCTCGGGACAGGGTAGAACAGCCCCAGCATTTT. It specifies CSAARDRVEQPQHF.

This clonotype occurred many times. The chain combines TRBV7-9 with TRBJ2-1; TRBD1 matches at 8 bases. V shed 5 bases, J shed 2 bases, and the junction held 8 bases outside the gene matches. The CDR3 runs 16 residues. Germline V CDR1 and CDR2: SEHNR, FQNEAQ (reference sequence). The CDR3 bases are TGTGCCAGCAGCCTCGGACAGGGTGTGCCCTACAATGAGCAGTTCTTC. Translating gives CASSLGQGVPYNEQFF. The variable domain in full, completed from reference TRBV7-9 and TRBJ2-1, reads DTGVSQNPRHKITKRGQNVTFRCDPISEHNRLYWYRQTLGQGPEFLTYFQNEAQLEKSRLLSDRFSAERPKGSFSTLEIQRTEQGDSAMYLCASSLGQGVPYNEQFFGPGTRLTVL.

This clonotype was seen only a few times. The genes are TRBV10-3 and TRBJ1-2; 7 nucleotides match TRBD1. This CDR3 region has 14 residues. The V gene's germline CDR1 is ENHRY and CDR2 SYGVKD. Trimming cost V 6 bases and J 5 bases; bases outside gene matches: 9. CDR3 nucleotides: TGTGCCATCAGGGTACAGGGGACTCGGTATGGCTACACCTTC. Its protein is CAIRVQGTRYGYTF.

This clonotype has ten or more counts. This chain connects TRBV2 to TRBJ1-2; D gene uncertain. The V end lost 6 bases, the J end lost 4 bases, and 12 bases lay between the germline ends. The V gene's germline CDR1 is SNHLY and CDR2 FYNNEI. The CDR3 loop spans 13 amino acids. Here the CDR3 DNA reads TGTGCCAGCAGGCGGGGATTGGGCTATGGCTACACCTTC. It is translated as CASRRGLGYGYTF.

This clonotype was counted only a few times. CDR3 DNA sequence: TGTGCCAGCAGCCCCTTGCCAGGGGTAGGCTATGGCTACACCTTC. Translation gives CASSPLPGVGYGYTF. The V call is TRBV2, the J call TRBJ1-2; possibly TRBD1 for D (6 bases). The ends were cut back, 6 bases at V and 4 bases at J, with 18 bases in the middle. From germline, CDR1 is SNHLY and CDR2 FYNNEI. The CDR3 is 15 amino acids.

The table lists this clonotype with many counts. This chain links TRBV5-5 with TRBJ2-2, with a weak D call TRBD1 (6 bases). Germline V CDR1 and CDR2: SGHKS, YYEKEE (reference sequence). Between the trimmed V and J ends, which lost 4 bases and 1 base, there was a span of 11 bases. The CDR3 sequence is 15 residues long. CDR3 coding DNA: TGTGCCAGCAGCCTCGGGACACGGAACACCGGGGAGCTGTTTTTT. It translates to CASSLGTRNTGELFF.

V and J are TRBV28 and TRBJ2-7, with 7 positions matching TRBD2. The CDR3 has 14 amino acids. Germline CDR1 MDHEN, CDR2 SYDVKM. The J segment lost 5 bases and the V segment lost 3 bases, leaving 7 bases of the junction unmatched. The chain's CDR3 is CASSFLRERDEQYF. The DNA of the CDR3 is TGTGCCAGCAGTTTTCTGCGGGAGAGAGACGAGCAGTACTTC.

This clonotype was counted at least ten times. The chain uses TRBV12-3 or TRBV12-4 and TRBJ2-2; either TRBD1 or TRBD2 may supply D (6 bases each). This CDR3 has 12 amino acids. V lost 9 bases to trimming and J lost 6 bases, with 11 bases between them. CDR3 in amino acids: CASHREAGELFF. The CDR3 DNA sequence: TGTGCCAGTCACAGGGAGGCCGGGGAGCTGTTTTTT.

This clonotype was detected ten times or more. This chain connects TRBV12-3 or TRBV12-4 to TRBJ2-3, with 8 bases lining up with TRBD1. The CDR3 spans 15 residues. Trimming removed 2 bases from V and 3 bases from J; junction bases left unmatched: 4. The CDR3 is CASSLQGAGTDTQYF. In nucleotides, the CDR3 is TGTGCCAGCAGTTTACAGGGGGCTGGGACAGATACGCAGTATTTT.

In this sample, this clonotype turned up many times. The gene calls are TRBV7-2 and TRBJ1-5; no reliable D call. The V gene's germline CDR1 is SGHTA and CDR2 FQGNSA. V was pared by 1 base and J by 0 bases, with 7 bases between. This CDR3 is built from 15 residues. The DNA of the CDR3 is TGTGCCAGCAGCTTAGGGGCTGATAGCAATCAGCCCCAGCATTTT. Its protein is CASSLGADSNQPQHF. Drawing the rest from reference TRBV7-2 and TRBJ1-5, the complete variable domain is GAGVSQSPSNKVTEKGKDVELRCDPISGHTALYWYRQSLGQGLEFLIYFQGNSAPDKSGLPSDRFSAERTGGSVSTLTIQRTQQEDSAVYLCASSLGADSNQPQHFGDGTRLSIL.

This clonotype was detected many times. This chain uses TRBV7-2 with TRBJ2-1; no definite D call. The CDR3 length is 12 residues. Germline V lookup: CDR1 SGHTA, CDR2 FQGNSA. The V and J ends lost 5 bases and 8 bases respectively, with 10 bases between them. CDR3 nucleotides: TGTGCCAGCAGCGGCAGCAGGTATGAGCAGTTCTTC. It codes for CASSGSRYEQFF.

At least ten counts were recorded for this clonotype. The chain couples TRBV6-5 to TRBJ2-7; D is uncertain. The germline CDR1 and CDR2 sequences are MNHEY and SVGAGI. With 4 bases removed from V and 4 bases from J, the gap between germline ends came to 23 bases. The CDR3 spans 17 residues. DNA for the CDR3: TGTGCCAGCAGTTGGACCTTATCTTTAAGTACACTTTACGAGCAGTACTTC. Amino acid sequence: CASSWTLSLSTLYEQYF.

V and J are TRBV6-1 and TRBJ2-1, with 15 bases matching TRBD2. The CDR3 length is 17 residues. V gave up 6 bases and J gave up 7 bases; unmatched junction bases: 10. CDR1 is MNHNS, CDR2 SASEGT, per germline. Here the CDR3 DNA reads TGTGCCAGCAGCTGGACTAGCGGGGGGGCCCTTGGAAATGAGCAGTTCTTC. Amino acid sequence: CASSWTSGGALGNEQFF.

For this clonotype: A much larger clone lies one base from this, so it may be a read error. The CDR3: CASSYGYSNVLIF. CDR3 coding DNA: TGTGCCAGCAGTTACGGGTACTCCAACGTCCTGATTTTC. The rearrangement links TRBV6-2 or TRBV6-3 to TRBJ2-6; D is unclear. Looked up from germline, CDR1 is MNHEY and CDR2 is SVGEGT. The length of the CDR3 is 13 residues.

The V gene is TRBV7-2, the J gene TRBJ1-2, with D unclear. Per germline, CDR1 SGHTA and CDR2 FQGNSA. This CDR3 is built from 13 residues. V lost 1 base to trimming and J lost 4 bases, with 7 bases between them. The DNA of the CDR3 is TGTGCCAGCAGCTTAGAGTTTTCCTATGGCTACACCTTC. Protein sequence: CASSLEFSYGYTF.

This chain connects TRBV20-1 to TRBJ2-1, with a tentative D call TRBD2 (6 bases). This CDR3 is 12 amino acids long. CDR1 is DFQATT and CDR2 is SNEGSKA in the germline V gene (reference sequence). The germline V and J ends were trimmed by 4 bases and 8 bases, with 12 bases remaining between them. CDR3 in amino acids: CSAMIGGDEQFF. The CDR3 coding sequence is TGCAGTGCTATGATTGGAGGGGATGAGCAGTTCTTC.

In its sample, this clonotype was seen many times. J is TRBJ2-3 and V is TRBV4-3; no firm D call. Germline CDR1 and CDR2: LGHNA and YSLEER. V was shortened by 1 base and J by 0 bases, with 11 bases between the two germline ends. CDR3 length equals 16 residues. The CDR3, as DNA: TGCGCCAGCAGCCAAGTGACACTCACTAGCACAGATACGCAGTATTTT. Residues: CASSQVTLTSTDTQYF.

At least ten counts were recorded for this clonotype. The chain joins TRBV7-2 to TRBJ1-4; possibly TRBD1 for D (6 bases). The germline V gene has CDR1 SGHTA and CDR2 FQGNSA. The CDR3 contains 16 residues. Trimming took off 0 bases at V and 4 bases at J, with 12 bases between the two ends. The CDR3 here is CASSLAEGGYNEKLFF. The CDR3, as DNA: TGTGCCAGCAGCTTAGCCGAAGGGGGGTATAATGAAAAACTGTTTTTT.

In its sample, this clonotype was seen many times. The CDR3 here is CSVGTRDSPTLYTQYF. The DNA for the CDR3 is TGCAGCGTTGGTACACGGGACTCCCCTACGTTGTATACGCAGTATTTT. The rearrangement joins TRBV29-1 to TRBJ2-3; D possibly corresponds to TRBD2 (6 bases). Trimming pared 4 bases from V and 7 bases from J, leaving 24 bases between. CDR1 is SQVTM, CDR2 ANQGSEA, per germline. This CDR3 is built from 16 residues.

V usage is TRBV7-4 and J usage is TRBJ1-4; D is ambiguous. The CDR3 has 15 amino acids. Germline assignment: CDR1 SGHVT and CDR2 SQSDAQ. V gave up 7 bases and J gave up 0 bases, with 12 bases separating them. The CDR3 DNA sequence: TGTGCCAGCATCCAGACTCTTTCAACTAATGAAAAACTGTTTTTT. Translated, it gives CASIQTLSTNEKLFF.